Presented here are 28 T cell receptor beta chains from one specimen sequenced in a study of vaccination and CD4 T cells after COVID-19. As to treatment: roughly 11-day PBMC culture with coronavirus spike peptide pools or control peptides (ViraFEST assay). CD4+ T cells that had been cultured provided DNA sequenced with the Oncomine TCR Beta short-read assay. TCRdb re-derived calls from the PCR reads in MiXCR, one entry per CDR3 protein. The table records under 15,000 distinct CDR3 sequences, over 60% of them present only once. Their antigen targets remain unknown. Material for sequencing was CD4+ T cells from blood, cultured in vitro. The source of these receptors is a human donor who had recovered from COVID-19.

This clonotype turned up a few times. This chain uses TRBV20-1 with TRBJ1-1; 9 bases are shared with TRBD1. CDR1 DFQATT and CDR2 SNEGSKA come from the germline V gene (reference sequence). The CDR3 extends over 14 amino acids. V trimming: 0 bases; J trimming: 10 bases; junction bases outside the gene matches: 9. DNA of the CDR3: TGCAGTGCTAGAGATCGGGTCGGGACAGGGCTAGCTTTCTTT. This codes for CSARDRVGTGLAFF.

The table lists this clonotype with a few counts. CDR3 protein: CSARGSLGGTGELFF. The CDR3 DNA reads TGCAGTGCTAGGGGATCCCTAGGGGGTACCGGGGAGCTGTTTTTT. The chain combines TRBV20-1 with TRBJ2-2; a weak D match, TRBD1 (6 bases). Trimming stripped 3 bases from V and 5 bases from J, with 16 bases between. CDR3 length: 15 amino acids. In germline, CDR1 is DFQATT, CDR2 SNEGSKA (reference sequence).

The chain joins TRBV12-3 or TRBV12-4 to TRBJ2-7, with 9 bases matching TRBD1. The CDR3 length is 13 residues. V was clipped by 3 bases and J by 6 bases; unmatched bases: 3. The CDR3 region is CASSLEQGAEQYF. For the CDR3, the DNA is TGTGCCAGCAGTTTGGAACAGGGGGCCGAGCAGTACTTC.

The chain combines TRBV7-9 with TRBJ2-4; the D gene could be TRBD1 or TRBD2 (5 bases each). Germline-derived CDR1 and CDR2 are SEHNR and FQNEAQ (reference sequence). CDR3 length: 15 amino acids. Trimming removed 2 bases from V and 8 bases from J, with 16 bases in between. CDR3: CASSLRTGGNDIQYF. The CDR3 DNA reads as TGTGCCAGCAGCTTAAGGACTGGGGGAAACGACATTCAGTACTTC.

The V and J genes are TRBV11-1 and TRBJ2-7; unclear D gene. V shed 5 bases and J shed 2 bases, with 19 bases lying between them. The CDR3 runs 16 residues. Germline V gene data show CDR1 as SGHAT and CDR2 as FQDESV (reference sequence). The CDR3 sequence: CASSPRRFSRTYEQYF. Written as DNA, the CDR3 is TGTGCCAGCAGCCCACGGAGATTCAGCAGGACCTACGAGCAGTACTTC.

The chain carries TRBV24-1 and TRBJ1-5; D not certain. V lost 3 bases, J lost 3 bases, and 8 bases lay in between. Germline V gives CDR1 KGHDR, CDR2 SFDVKD. The CDR3 contains 14 residues. The CDR3 sequence is CATSDAWNNQPQHF. CDR3 in DNA: TGTGCCACCAGTGATGCCTGGAACAATCAGCCCCAGCATTTT.

This chain joins TRBV12-3 or TRBV12-4 and TRBJ1-1, with D hard to call. This CDR3 has 12 residues. Trimming took 7 bases from V and 5 from J, leaving 11 bases between them. The CDR3 loop reads CASTPGNTEAFF. CDR3 nucleotide sequence: TGTGCCAGCACCCCGGGCAATACTGAAGCTTTCTTT.

This chain connects TRBV9 to TRBJ2-5; TRBD1 might be the D (6 bases). The CDR3 sequence is 15 residues long. In germline, CDR1 is SGDLS, CDR2 YYNGEE. V was pared by 0 bases and J by 1 base, with 10 bases between. The DNA for the CDR3 is TGTGCCAGCAGCGTAGGGACAGTCATCCAAGAGACCCAGTACTTC. It is translated as CASSVGTVIQETQYF. The variable domain in full, completed from reference TRBV9 and TRBJ2-5, reads DSGVTQTPKHLITATGQRVTLRCSPRSGDLSVYWYQQSLDQGLQFLIQYYNGEERAKGNILERFSAQQFPDLHSELNLSSLELGDSALYFCASSVGTVIQETQYFGPGTRLLVL.

The chain combines TRBV20-1 with TRBJ2-7; possible D gene TRBD2, 6 bases. The V end lost 5 bases, the J end lost 4 bases, and 12 bases lay between the germline ends. CDR1 DFQATT and CDR2 SNEGSKA come from the germline V gene (reference sequence). The CDR3 is 12 residues long. The DNA of the CDR3 is TGCAGTGCTCTACTAGGGACTTACGAGCAGTACTTC. Translating gives CSALLGTYEQYF.

There are a few counts of this clonotype. The V call is TRBV27, the J call TRBJ2-2, with 11 bases fitting TRBD2. V lost 5 bases to trimming and J lost 5 bases; unmatched junction nucleotides: 7. Germline V CDR1 and CDR2: MNHEY, SMNVEV (reference sequence). The CDR3 has 16 residues. DNA for the CDR3: TGTGCCAGCAGTCTTAGCGGGAGGGTGTGGACCGGGGAGCTGTTTTTT. This translates into CASSLSGRVWTGELFF.

DNA for the CDR3: TGTGCCAGCAGCTCGTCGGGCCGCAGCACAGATACGCAGTATTTT. Amino acid sequence: CASSSSGRSTDTQYF. The J gene is TRBJ2-3, the V gene TRBV7-6; D unresolved. V was cut by 4 bases and J by 0 bases, with 11 bases left in between. The CDR3 is 15 residues long. From germline, CDR1 is SGHVS and CDR2 FNYEAQ.

This chain joins TRBV20-1 and TRBJ1-1; D remains ambiguous. This CDR3 contains 13 residues. V was shortened by 3 bases and J by 2 bases, with 10 bases between the two germline ends. From germline, CDR1 is DFQATT and CDR2 SNEGSKA (reference sequence). CDR3 protein: CSARRWVNTEAFF. Here the CDR3 DNA reads TGCAGTGCTAGGCGTTGGGTTAACACTGAAGCTTTCTTT.

This clonotype appeared a single time. This chain uses TRBV18 with TRBJ1-1; D may be TRBD1 (5 bases). The germline V gene has CDR1 KGHSH and CDR2 LQKENI. The CDR3 is made up of 19 amino acids. Between the trimmed V and J ends, which lost 8 bases and 1 base, there was a span of 29 bases. The CDR3 nucleotides read TGTGCCAGCCTACTCTCGCAAAAACTTTGGAGGGGCTCGAACACTGAAGCTTTCTTT. Translation: CASLLSQKLWRGSNTEAFF.

The gene calls are TRBV7-8 and TRBJ2-7, with D perhaps TRBD1 (5 bases). V lost 1 base, J lost 0 bases, and 10 bases lay in between. The CDR3 is made up of 15 amino acids. CDR1 and CDR2 from the germline V gene are SGHVS and FQNEAQ. The CDR3 DNA follows: TGTGCCAGCAGCTTAGTCCGGACACGCTCCTACGAGCAGTACTTC. Protein: CASSLVRTRSYEQYF.

There are a few counts of this clonotype. This sequence joins TRBV27 and TRBJ1-2; maybe TRBD1 (6 bases). Germline V lookup: CDR1 MNHEY, CDR2 SMNVEV (reference sequence). CDR3 length: 13 residues. Deletions cut 6 bases from V and 6 bases from J, with 14 bases between. The CDR3 bases are TGTGCCAGCAGGTTCAGGGGTAAGGATGGCTACACCTTC. It encodes CASRFRGKDGYTF.

This chain uses TRBV7-2 with TRBJ1-3; D remains unclear. The V gene lost 2 bases and the J gene lost 0 bases, with 8 bases spanning the gap. Germline V CDR1 and CDR2: SGHTA, FQGNSA. The CDR3 runs 15 residues. The CDR3 coding sequence is TGTGCCAGCAGCTTACAGGTAGTCTCTGGAAACACCATATATTTT. Its translation is CASSLQVVSGNTIYF.

V usage is TRBV27 and J usage is TRBJ1-1; no clear D. Germline values: CDR1 MNHEY, CDR2 SMNVEV (reference sequence). V was pared by 5 bases and J by 0 bases, with 7 bases between. This CDR3 region has 13 residues. CDR3 residues: CASSLQMNTEAFF. The CDR3 region has the DNA TGTGCCAGCAGTCTCCAGATGAACACTGAAGCTTTCTTT.

V is TRBV11-3 and J is TRBJ1-4; tentative D call: TRBD1 (5 bases). Looked up from germline, CDR1 is SGHNT and CDR2 is YENEEA. Trimming shortened V by 5 bases and J by 8 bases, and 15 bases separated the two germline ends. The CDR3 consists of 14 residues. The CDR3 nucleotides are TGTGCCAGCAGCCCCGGACGGTGGGGGGAAAAACTGTTTTTT. It specifies CASSPGRWGEKLFF. Supplemented by reference TRBV11-3 and TRBJ1-4, the full variable domain reads EAGVVQSPRYKIIEKKQPVAFWCNPISGHNTLYWYLQNLGQGPELLIRYENEEAVDDSQLPKDRFSAERLKGVDSTLKIQPAELGDSAVYLCASSPGRWGEKLFFGSGTQLSVL.

The V call is TRBV19, the J call TRBJ1-2; tentatively, D is TRBD1 (6 bases). This CDR3 comprises 13 residues. V was clipped by 10 bases and J by 5 bases, with 17 bases between them. Germline CDR1 LNHDA, CDR2 SQIVND (reference sequence). The CDR3 loop is CATRAGQFYGYTF. CDR3 nucleotides: TGTGCCACCCGGGCTGGACAGTTTTATGGCTACACCTTC.

This clonotype was seen only a few times. V is TRBV19 and J is TRBJ1-1; D uncertain. From germline, CDR1 is LNHDA and CDR2 SQIVND (reference sequence). Trimming shortened V by 2 bases and J by 5 bases, and 6 bases separated the two germline ends. This CDR3 is built from 12 residues. In nucleotides, the CDR3 is TGTGCCAGTAGTATAAGGAGAACTGAAGCTTTCTTT. Its translation is CASSIRRTEAFF.

This clonotype was detected only a few times. This chain joins TRBV12-3 or TRBV12-4 and TRBJ2-2, with D tentatively TRBD1 (6 bases). This CDR3 is 15 amino acids long. Trimming left V 3 bases short and J 5 bases short, with 13 bases between. CDR3 DNA sequence: TGTGCCAGCAGTTTGAACAGGGTAAAGACCGGGGAGCTGTTTTTT. It translates to CASSLNRVKTGELFF.

The chain links TRBV6-1 to TRBJ2-3; 10 bases fit TRBD2. Germline trimming cut 6 bases from V and 3 bases from J; bases unmatched to any gene: 9. The CDR3 spans 16 residues. The germline CDR1 and CDR2 sequences are MNHNS and SASEGT. The CDR3 DNA follows: TGTGCCAGCAGATCCCCTCTAGCGGGAGATACAGATACGCAGTATTTT. The encoded protein is CASRSPLAGDTDTQYF.

V gene TRBV11-3 combines with J gene TRBJ1-1; the D is unclear. The CDR3 loop spans 13 amino acids. V lost 6 bases to trimming and J lost 5 bases, with 13 bases between them. The germline gives CDR1 SGHNT, CDR2 YENEEA. CDR3 residues: CASRGYIFTEAFF. CDR3 sequence (DNA): TGTGCCAGCAGGGGTTATATCTTTACTGAAGCTTTCTTT.

The V call is TRBV6-1, the J call TRBJ1-5; no definite D call. Trimming removed 3 bases from V and 0 bases from J, with 15 bases in between. Germline values: CDR1 MNHNS, CDR2 SASEGT. The CDR3 consists of 17 residues. The CDR3 region has the DNA TGTGCCAGCAGTGATTTATCGCTTACCTATAGCAATCAGCCCCAGCATTTT. Protein product: CASSDLSLTYSNQPQHF.

This chain joins TRBV4-1 and TRBJ1-5, with D maybe TRBD1 (5 bases). Between the trimmed V and J ends, which lost 0 bases and 0 bases, there was a span of 21 bases. The germline V gene encodes CDR1 MGHRA and CDR2 YSYEKL. This CDR3 comprises 20 residues. CDR3 amino acids: CASSQDFVGRASRSNQPQHF. CDR3 DNA sequence: TGCGCCAGCAGCCAAGATTTTGTGGGCAGGGCCTCACGTAGCAATCAGCCCCAGCATTTT.

The chain is built from TRBV20-1 and TRBJ1-2, with 8 bases identical to TRBD1. Per germline, CDR1 DFQATT and CDR2 SNEGSKA (reference sequence). The CDR3 runs to 12 residues. The V and J ends lost 6 bases and 8 bases, in that order; junction bases with no gene match: 8. As DNA, the CDR3 is TGCAGTGCAGAACAGGGGGTGGGCGGCTACACCTTC. Translation: CSAEQGVGGYTF.

The chain carries TRBV25-1 and TRBJ2-2; D not certain. There are 15 residues in the CDR3. Trimming shortened V by 2 bases and J by 9 bases, and 16 bases separated the two germline ends. CDR1 MGHDK and CDR2 SYGVNS come from the germline V gene. The CDR3 nucleotides read TGTGCCAGCAGTGAACGTGGGCCTGCCTCTCGGGAGCTGTTTTTT. Amino acid sequence: CASSERGPASRELFF.

This clonotype has only a few counts. The chain recombines TRBV20-1 with TRBJ2-7; 7 bases agree with TRBD2. Per germline, CDR1 DFQATT and CDR2 SNEGSKA (reference sequence). The CDR3 sequence is 12 residues long. This CDR3 is CSGVGGGSEQYF. The CDR3 coding sequence is TGCAGCGGGGTCGGCGGGGGAAGCGAGCAGTACTTC.